Below, 15 T cell receptor beta chains from the same sample are listed, as sequenced in a study of blood T cell repertoires in COVID-19. Method: immunoSEQ multiplex PCR; TCRdb's copy keeps in-frame clones and lacks some. This repertoire shows about 230,000 clones, more than 75% found once; its top ten account for around a tenth. Sequenced input: peripheral blood. These TCRs come from a man aged 50 to 59 with COVID-19, enrolled during active disease.

The chain has TRBV9 and TRBJ2-3; 9 bases match TRBD2. Germline values: CDR1 SGDLS, CDR2 YYNGEE. Germline trimming cut 0 bases from V and 2 bases from J; bases unmatched to any gene: 13. There are 19 residues in the CDR3. The chain's CDR3 is CASSVGGVGLAGPTDTQYF. The CDR3 coding sequence is TGTGCCAGCAGCGTAGGCGGGGTAGGGCTAGCGGGGCCCACAGATACGCAGTATTTT.

The table lists this clone with a count of one. V gene TRBV30 combines with J gene TRBJ2-3, with 8 bases aligning to TRBD2. The V and J ends lost 2 bases and 0 bases, in that order; junction bases with no gene match: 7. This CDR3 spans 16 amino acids. Germline V gene data show CDR1 as GTSNPN and CDR2 as SVGIG (reference sequence). CDR3 coding DNA: TGTGCCTGGAGTCCACCGGGACTAGTAAGCACAGATACGCAGTATTTT. This sequence encodes CAWSPPGLVSTDTQYF.

J is TRBJ2-3 and V is TRBV11-3; possibly TRBD2 for D (5 bases). Germline CDR1 SGHNT, CDR2 YENEEA. CDR3 size: 13 residues. The V and J ends lost 1 base and 5 bases respectively, with 7 bases between them. CDR3 nucleotide sequence: TGTGCCAGCAGCTTAGGAGAGGGAGATACGCAGTATTTT. This sequence encodes CASSLGEGDTQYF.

The rearrangement links TRBV24-1 to TRBJ2-1; TRBD2 agrees at 9 bases. V gave up 3 bases and J gave up 1 base; unmatched junction bases: 6. The CDR3 loop spans 17 amino acids. Germline V lookup: CDR1 KGHDR, CDR2 SFDVKD. CDR3 sequence (DNA): TGTGCCACCAGTGATCCTAAAGCGGGGGGTTCCTACAATGAGCAGTTCTTC. Protein sequence: CATSDPKAGGSYNEQFF.

The J gene is TRBJ2-5, the V gene TRBV5-4; TRBD1 is a possible D gene (6 bases). The germline V and J ends were trimmed by 0 bases and 5 bases, with 11 bases remaining between them. Germline CDR1 is SGHNT and CDR2 is YYREEE (reference sequence). This CDR3 is built from 14 residues. The CDR3: CASSLATGTETQYF. CDR3 nucleotide sequence: TGTGCCAGCAGCTTGGCTACAGGGACGGAGACCCAGTACTTC. The complete variable domain, with remaining parts taken from reference TRBV5-4 and TRBJ2-5, reads ETGVTQSPTHLIKTRGQQVTLRCSSQSGHNTVSWYQQALGQGPQFIFQYYREEENGRGNFPPRFSGLQFPNYSSELNVNALELDDSALYLCASSLATGTETQYFGPGTRLLVL.

The rearrangement joins TRBV7-9 to TRBJ2-1; 10 bases map to TRBD2. This CDR3 spans 17 amino acids. V lost 1 base, J lost 5 bases, and 8 bases stayed unmatched. Germline V gene lookup returns CDR1 SEHNR and CDR2 FQNEAQ (reference sequence). Here the CDR3 DNA reads TGTGCCAGCAGCTTAGGGGCCCTAGCGGGAGTTCACAATGAGCAGTTCTTC. Its protein is CASSLGALAGVHNEQFF.

The chain is built from TRBV5-1 and TRBJ2-2; 10 bases map to TRBD2. The CDR3 length is 19 residues. V lost 4 bases to trimming and J lost 3 bases; unmatched junction nucleotides: 15. Per germline, CDR1 SGHRS and CDR2 YFSETQ. CDR3: CASSPASPLAGADTGELFF. CDR3 DNA sequence: TGCGCCAGCAGCCCTGCGTCCCCCCTAGCGGGAGCTGACACCGGGGAGCTGTTTTTT.

This sequence joins TRBV5-1 and TRBJ1-3, with 8 bases aligning to TRBD1. With V trimmed by 2 bases and J by 6 bases, 4 bases remained unmatched. The CDR3 is made up of 14 amino acids. The V gene's germline CDR1 is SGHRS and CDR2 YFSETQ. The CDR3, as DNA: TGCGCCAGCAGCTTAGGACAGGGCGAAAACACCATATATTTT. Residues: CASSLGQGENTIYF.

The V gene is TRBV9, the J gene TRBJ2-2; D remains unclear. V gave up 0 bases and J gave up 0 bases, with 9 bases separating them. The CDR3 has 16 amino acids. In germline, CDR1 is SGDLS, CDR2 YYNGEE. In DNA form, the CDR3 reads TGTGCCAGCAGCGTAGCAGGCCATTCGAACACCGGGGAGCTGTTTTTT. Translation: CASSVAGHSNTGELFF.

This chain uses TRBV4-1 with TRBJ2-1, with D unclear. V was cut by 3 bases and J by 0 bases, with 9 bases left in between. The CDR3 is 15 residues long. Germline V gene sequence: CDR1 MGHRA, CDR2 YSYEKL. The CDR3: CASSHETGSYNEQFF. CDR3 bases: TGCGCCAGCAGCCACGAGACGGGCTCCTACAATGAGCAGTTCTTC.

V and J are TRBV6-2 or TRBV6-3 and TRBJ2-7, with TRBD2 matching over 10 bases. Germline V gene lookup returns CDR1 MNHEY and CDR2 SVGEGT. V trimming: 6 bases; J trimming: 7 bases; junction bases outside the gene matches: 9. This CDR3 is 14 amino acids long. The CDR3 reads CASSPPGLAREQYF. Written as DNA, the CDR3 is TGTGCCAGCAGCCCACCGGGACTAGCGAGGGAGCAGTACTTC.

The chain employs TRBV27 and TRBJ2-1; TRBD2 aligns across 8 bases. The CDR3 sequence is 13 residues long. Germline-derived CDR1 and CDR2 are MNHEY and SMNVEV (reference sequence). The J segment lost 4 bases and the V segment lost 6 bases, leaving 2 bases of the junction unmatched. CDR3 residues: CASRGLGYNEQFF. CDR3 bases: TGTGCCAGCAGGGGACTAGGGTACAATGAGCAGTTCTTC.

This sequence joins TRBV18 and TRBJ1-6, with TRBD1 identical over 7 bases. V was clipped by 3 bases and J by 7 bases; unmatched bases: 6. Germline V lookup: CDR1 KGHSH, CDR2 LQKENI. The CDR3 length is 15 residues. This chain's CDR3 is CASSPRQGTNSPLHF. CDR3 sequence (DNA): TGTGCCAGCTCACCTCGACAGGGTACGAATTCACCCCTCCACTTT.

The chain joins TRBV7-5 to TRBJ2-7; the table's D call, TRBD2, has no DNA check behind it. TRBV7-5 is flagged as a pseudogene. The CDR3 consists of 18 residues. This CDR3 reads CARSRPGLAGGPVYEQYF. For the CDR3, the DNA is TGTGCCAGAAGCCGTCCGGGACTAGCGGGAGGGCCGGTCTACGAGCAGTACTTC.

In nucleotides, the CDR3 is TGTGCCCAGGGGCCGGGTGGGGGCTACGAGCAGTACTTC. It codes for CAQGPGGGYEQYF. The chain joins TRBV7-9 to TRBJ2-7, with a possible D match to TRBD1 (6 bases). This CDR3 has 13 residues. CDR1 and CDR2 (germline): SEHNR, FQNEAQ (reference sequence). The germline V and J ends were trimmed by 11 bases and 3 bases, with 17 bases remaining between them.